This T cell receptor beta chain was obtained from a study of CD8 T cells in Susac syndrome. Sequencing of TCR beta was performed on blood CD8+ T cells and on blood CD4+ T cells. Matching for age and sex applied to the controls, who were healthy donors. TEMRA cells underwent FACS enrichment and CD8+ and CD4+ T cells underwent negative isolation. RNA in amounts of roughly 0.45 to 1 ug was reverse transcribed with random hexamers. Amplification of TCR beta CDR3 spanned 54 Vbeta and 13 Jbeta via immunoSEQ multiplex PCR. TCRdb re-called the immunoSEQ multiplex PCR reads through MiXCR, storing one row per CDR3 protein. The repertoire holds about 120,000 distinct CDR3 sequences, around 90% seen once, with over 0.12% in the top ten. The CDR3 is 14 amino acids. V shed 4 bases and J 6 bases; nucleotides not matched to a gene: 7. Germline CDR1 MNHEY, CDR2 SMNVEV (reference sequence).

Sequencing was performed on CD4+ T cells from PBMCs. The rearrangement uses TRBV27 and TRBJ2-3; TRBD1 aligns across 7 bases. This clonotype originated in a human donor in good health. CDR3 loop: CASSSARGLDTQYF. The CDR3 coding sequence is TGTGCCAGCAGTTCGGCCAGGGGGTTGGATACGCAGTATTTT.